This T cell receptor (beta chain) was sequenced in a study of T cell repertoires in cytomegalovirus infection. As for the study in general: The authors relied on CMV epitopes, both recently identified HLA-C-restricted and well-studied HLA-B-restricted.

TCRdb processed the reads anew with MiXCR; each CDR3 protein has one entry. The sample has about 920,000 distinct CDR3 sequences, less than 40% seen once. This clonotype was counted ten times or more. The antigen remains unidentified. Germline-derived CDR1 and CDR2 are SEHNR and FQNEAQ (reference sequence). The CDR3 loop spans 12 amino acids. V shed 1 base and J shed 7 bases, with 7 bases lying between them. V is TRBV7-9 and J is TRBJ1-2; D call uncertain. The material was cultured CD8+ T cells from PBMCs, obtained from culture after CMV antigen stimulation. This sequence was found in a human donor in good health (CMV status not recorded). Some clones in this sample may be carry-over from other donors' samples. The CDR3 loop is CASSLGRGGYTF. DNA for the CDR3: TGTGCCAGCAGCTTAGGTCGGGGTGGCTACACCTTC.